This T cell receptor (beta chain) was captured by sequencing in a study of technical replicates of blood from several donors. Germline CDR1 and CDR2: MNHEY and SVGAGI. The CDR3 totals 14 residues. The V and J ends lost 0 bases and 3 bases, in that order; junction bases with no gene match: 0. Generated by immunoSEQ multiplex PCR, the TCRdb table keeps only in-frame clones and is missing some. Found here are around 100,000 clones, about 95% of them singletons; the top ten hold less than 0.4%. Sequenced sample: T cells isolated from PBMCs. The chain uses TRBV6-5 and TRBJ2-7, with TRBD2 identical over 9 bases. This TCR came from a human donor in good health. CDR3 loop: CASSYSSGSYEQYF. The CDR3 nucleotides are TGTGCCAGCAGTTACTCTAGCGGGAGCTACGAGCAGTACTTC.